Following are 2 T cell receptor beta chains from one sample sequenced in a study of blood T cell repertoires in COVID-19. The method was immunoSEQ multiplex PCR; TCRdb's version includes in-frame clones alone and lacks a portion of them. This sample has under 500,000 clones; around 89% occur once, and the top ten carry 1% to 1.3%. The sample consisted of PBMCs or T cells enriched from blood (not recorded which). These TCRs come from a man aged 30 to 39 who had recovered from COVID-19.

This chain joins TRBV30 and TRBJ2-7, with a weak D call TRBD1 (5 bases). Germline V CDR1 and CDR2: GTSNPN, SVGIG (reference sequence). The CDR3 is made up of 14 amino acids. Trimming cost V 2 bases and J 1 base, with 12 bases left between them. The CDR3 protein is CAWSSIGASYEQYF. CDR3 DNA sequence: TGTGCCTGGAGTTCAATAGGGGCTTCCTACGAGCAGTACTTC. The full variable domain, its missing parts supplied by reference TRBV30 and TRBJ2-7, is SQTIHQWPATLVQPVGSPLSLECTVEGTSNPNLYWYRQAAGRGLQLLFYSVGIGQISSEVPQNLSASRPQDRQFILSSKKLLLSDSGFYLCAWSSIGASYEQYFGPGTRLTVT.

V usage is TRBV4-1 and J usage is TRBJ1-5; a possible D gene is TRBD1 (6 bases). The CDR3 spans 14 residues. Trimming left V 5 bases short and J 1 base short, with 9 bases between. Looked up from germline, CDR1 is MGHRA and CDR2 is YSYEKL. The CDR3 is CASSSRGSNQPQHF. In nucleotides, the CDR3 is TGCGCCAGCAGCTCCAGGGGAAGCAATCAGCCCCAGCATTTT.